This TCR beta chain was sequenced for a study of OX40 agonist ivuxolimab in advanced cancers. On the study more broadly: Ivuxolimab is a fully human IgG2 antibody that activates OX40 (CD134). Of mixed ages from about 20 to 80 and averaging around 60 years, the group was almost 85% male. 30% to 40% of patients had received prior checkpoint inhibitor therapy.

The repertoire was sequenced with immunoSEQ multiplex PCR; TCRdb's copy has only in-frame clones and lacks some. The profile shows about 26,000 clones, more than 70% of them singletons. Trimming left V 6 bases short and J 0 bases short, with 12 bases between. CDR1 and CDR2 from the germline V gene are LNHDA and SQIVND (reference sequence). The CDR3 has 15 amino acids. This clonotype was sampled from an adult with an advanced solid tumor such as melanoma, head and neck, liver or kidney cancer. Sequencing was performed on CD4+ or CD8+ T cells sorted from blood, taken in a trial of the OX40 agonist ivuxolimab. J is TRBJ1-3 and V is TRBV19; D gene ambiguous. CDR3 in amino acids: CASSPWEDSGNTIYF. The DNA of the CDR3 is TGTGCCAGTAGCCCTTGGGAAGACTCTGGAAACACCATATATTTT.